The clone carrying this TCR beta chain was counted ten times or more. Its specificity is not known. A universal primer site and UMIs were added as TCR cDNA was made by 5'RACE template switching. Each CDR3 protein gets one entry after TCRdb re-called the 5' RACE reads with MiXCR. Among a few hundred thousand distinct CDR3 sequences listed, 7% to 10% were seen once. The data were obtained in a study of T cells after yellow fever vaccination. Turning to the study itself: Preparation used SMART-Seq v4 Ultra Low Input for the low-cell-number fractions. Notes on the study in general: A weaker secondary response peaked on day 5, the primary on day 15. Booster sampling recovered most clones from primary vaccination (around 97% CD4, 88% CD8).

Trimming removed 2 bases from V and 10 bases from J, with 12 bases in between. The germline CDR1 and CDR2 sequences are SGDLS and YYNGEE. This CDR3 contains 13 residues. The receptor was derived from a man aged 18 to 29 who received the YFV17D yellow fever vaccine. The V and J genes are TRBV9 and TRBJ1-4; D is unclear. The specimen comprised PBMCs, sampled roughly 47 days after the first yellow fever vaccination. The CDR3 DNA sequence: TGTGCCAGCAGCGTTTTCATCGGTGGAAAACTGTTTTTT. Translated: CASSVFIGGKLFF.